This TCR beta chain was obtained from a study of blood T cell repertoires in COVID-19. About the study: Acute and convalescent COVID-19 specimens originated in the United States, Italy and Spain.

This clone was seen a single time. The CDR3 contains 17 residues. After removal of 0 bases from V and 4 bases from J, the junction contained 9 bases not matched to a gene. Germline values: CDR1 LGHNA, CDR2 YNFKEQ. Generated by immunoSEQ multiplex PCR, the TCRdb table keeps only in-frame clones and is missing some. The table includes 45,000 to 60,000 clones, roughly 80% detected once. The source of this sequence is a human donor with acute or convalescent COVID-19. The donor label of this sample is uncertain. The chain recombines TRBV4-2 with TRBJ2-1, with 7 bases lining up with TRBD2. Sequenced input: peripheral blood. The CDR3: CASSQDSGLAAYNEQFF. CDR3 sequence (DNA): TGTGCCAGCAGCCAAGATTCAGGGCTAGCGGCTTACAATGAGCAGTTCTTC.